This T cell receptor beta chain was identified in a study of blood T cell repertoires in COVID-19. Germline assignment: CDR1 GTSNPN and CDR2 SVGIG (reference sequence). V shed 1 base and J shed 3 bases, with 12 bases lying between them. The CDR3 is made up of 14 amino acids. Symptom resolution, clearance, or two negative PCRs marked donors in Cohort 3 as recovered. As originally analysed: Scientists estimated how many nucleated cells there were by amplifying reference gene primers. Using immunoSEQ multiplex PCR, the repertoire was profiled, and TCRdb retains in-frame clones only, with some absent. V and J calls plus clone size are reproduced from that table; the DNA served to infer D and trimming. This sample has around 300,000 clones; 87% occur once, and the top ten carry about 5%.

Specimen: PBMCs or T cells enriched from blood (not recorded which). This sequence was found in a woman aged 30 to 39 who had recovered from COVID-19. The V and J genes are TRBV30 and TRBJ2-5; D call uncertain. For the CDR3, the DNA is TGTGCCTGGAGTGCTTTAAGACACGAAGAGACCCAGTACTTC. Protein product: CAWSALRHEETQYF.